These 28 T cell receptor beta chains were all obtained from the same sample, sequenced in a study of blood T cell repertoires in COVID-19. Profiled with immunoSEQ multiplex PCR; TCRdb holds only in-frame clones, not every one. The sample has roughly 260,000 clones; roughly 90% are singletons. Sequencing input: peripheral blood. The receptors were sampled from a middle-aged woman who had recovered from COVID-19.

The chain employs TRBV6-2 or TRBV6-3 and TRBJ2-5; the match to TRBD1 covers 8 bases. J gave up 5 bases and V 4 bases, and 6 bases lay outside the gene matches. CDR1 and CDR2 (germline): MNHEY, SVGEGT. The length of the CDR3 is 14 residues. CDR3 protein: CASSSQGARETQYF. In DNA form, the CDR3 reads TGTGCCAGCAGTTCCCAGGGGGCCCGGGAGACCCAGTACTTC.

V and J are TRBV28 and TRBJ2-7; maybe TRBD1 (6 bases). With 2 bases removed from V and 6 bases from J, the gap between germline ends came to 11 bases. The CDR3 is 13 amino acids. Germline CDR1 MDHEN, CDR2 SYDVKM. In DNA, the CDR3 is TGTGCCAGCAGTTTAAGGGGCAGGGGCGAGCAGTACTTC. This gives the protein CASSLRGRGEQYF.

This clone has a count of ten or more. This chain links TRBV5-5 with TRBJ2-7, with 8 bases lining up with TRBD1. V trimming: 2 bases; J trimming: 3 bases; junction bases outside the gene matches: 7. CDR1 SGHKS and CDR2 YYEKEE come from the germline V gene (reference sequence). The CDR3 sequence is 15 residues long. The CDR3 region is CASSFEGQGDYEQYF. The CDR3 DNA follows: TGTGCCAGCAGCTTTGAAGGACAGGGAGACTACGAGCAGTACTTC.

The chain recombines TRBV3-1 (or the pseudogene TRBV3-2) with TRBJ2-7, with a tentative D call TRBD2 (5 bases). The CDR3 totals 15 residues. CDR1 and CDR2 (germline): LGHDT, YNNKEL (reference sequence). V lost 1 base and J 3 bases, leaving 13 bases between the germline ends. The DNA for the CDR3 is TGTGCCAGCAGCCAAGGGGAGAACGGCGGCTACGAGCAGTACTTC. Amino acid sequence: CASSQGENGGYEQYF.

V gene TRBV5-8 combines with J gene TRBJ2-7; a possible D gene is TRBD1 (5 bases). CDR1 and CDR2 from the germline V gene are SGHTS and YDEGEE. Trimming removed 2 bases at V and 0 bases at J, with 9 bases between. The CDR3 totals 14 residues. CDR3 DNA: TGTGCCAGCAGCTTTGGGGCTCTCTCCTACGAGCAGTACTTC. Protein product: CASSFGALSYEQYF.

This chain links TRBV6-1 with TRBJ2-1, with 7 bases that match TRBD2. CDR1 is MNHNS, CDR2 SASEGT, per germline. This CDR3 spans 15 amino acids. With 2 bases clipped from V and 0 bases from J, the junction kept 1 base outside the gene matches. CDR3 loop: CASSELAVSYNEQFF. DNA of the CDR3: TGTGCCAGCAGTGAACTAGCGGTCTCCTACAATGAGCAGTTCTTC.

In DNA form, the CDR3 reads TGCGCCAGCAGTAGAGGGACAGGAGTCGAGAACACTGAAGCTTTCTTT. This encodes CASSRGTGVENTEAFF. The chain employs TRBV5-1 and TRBJ1-1; 8 positions match TRBD1. V shed 5 bases and J 1 base; nucleotides not matched to a gene: 10. The germline gives CDR1 SGHRS, CDR2 YFSETQ. The CDR3 spans 16 residues.

The genes are TRBV7-3 and TRBJ2-2; possible D gene TRBD1, 6 bases. With 3 bases removed from V and 2 bases from J, the gap between germline ends came to 13 bases. In germline, CDR1 is SGHTA, CDR2 FQGTGA. This CDR3 is built from 16 residues. CDR3: CASSFTGTINTGELFF. CDR3 nucleotides: TGTGCCAGCAGCTTCACCGGGACAATAAACACCGGGGAGCTGTTTTTT.

The chain recombines TRBV9 with TRBJ1-2; 11 bases are shared with TRBD1. J gave up 5 bases and V 3 bases, and 6 bases lay outside the gene matches. The CDR3 covers 15 residues. Germline values: CDR1 SGDLS, CDR2 YYNGEE. The CDR3 region is CASSDRTGGLYGYTF. CDR3 DNA: TGTGCCAGCAGCGACCGGACAGGGGGCTTGTATGGCTACACCTTC.

The rearrangement uses TRBV2 and TRBJ2-5, with D maybe TRBD2 (6 bases). CDR3 length equals 13 residues. Germline V lookup: CDR1 SNHLY, CDR2 FYNNEI. Trimming stripped 5 bases from V and 2 bases from J, with 9 bases between. CDR3 nucleotides: TGTGCCAGCAGTTTAGCGGCACAAGAGACCCAGTACTTC. Residues: CASSLAAQETQYF.

The chain joins TRBV19 to TRBJ2-3; TRBD2 aligns across 7 bases. The CDR3 length is 14 residues. Germline assignment: CDR1 LNHDA and CDR2 SQIVND (reference sequence). With V trimmed by 8 bases and J by 1 base, 6 bases remained unmatched. The CDR3 is CASASGGRTDTQYF. DNA for the CDR3: TGTGCCAGTGCATCGGGGGGTCGCACAGATACGCAGTATTTT.

The chain combines TRBV13 with TRBJ2-7; a weak D match, TRBD2 (7 bases). V was pared by 4 bases and J by 5 bases, with 21 bases between. Germline V gene lookup returns CDR1 PRHDT and CDR2 FYEKMQ (reference sequence). The CDR3 is 16 residues long. CDR3 bases: TGTGCCAGCAGCTCGGGCGGAGCTGGGGGGGCTGACGAGCAGTACTTC. Residues: CASSSGGAGGADEQYF.

This chain links TRBV9 with TRBJ2-5; 8 nucleotides line up with TRBD1. Trimming at V came to 0 bases and at J to 2 bases, leaving 6 bases not matched to a gene. Germline loops: CDR1 SGDLS, CDR2 YYNGEE. There are 16 residues in the CDR3. CDR3 sequence: CASSVAGQGLQETQYF. CDR3 nucleotides: TGTGCCAGCAGCGTAGCTGGACAGGGACTGCAAGAGACCCAGTACTTC.

V gene TRBV6-6 combines with J gene TRBJ2-3; TRBD1 agrees at 9 bases. Trimming cost V 5 bases and J 6 bases; bases outside gene matches: 6. This CDR3 spans 14 amino acids. Germline V gene sequence: CDR1 MNHNY, CDR2 SVGAGI (reference sequence). This CDR3 is CASSRDREGDTQYF. The CDR3 DNA follows: TGTGCCAGCAGTCGGGACAGGGAGGGGGATACGCAGTATTTT.

The V call is TRBV19, the J call TRBJ2-6, with D perhaps matching TRBD1 (6 bases). V was shortened by 4 bases and J by 8 bases, with 15 bases between the two germline ends. Germline loops: CDR1 LNHDA, CDR2 SQIVND (reference sequence). This CDR3 has 15 residues. The chain's CDR3 is CASSTGTGKTNVLTF. The CDR3 region has the DNA TGTGCCAGTAGTACCGGCACAGGGAAGACCAACGTCCTGACTTTC. The full variable domain, completed using reference TRBV19 and TRBJ2-6, is DGGITQSPKYLFRKEGQNVTLSCEQNLNHDAMYWYRQDPGQGLRLIYYSQIVNDFQKGDIAEGYSVSREKKESFPLTVTSAQKNPTAFYLCASSTGTGKTNVLTFGAGSRLTVL.

The chain links TRBV11-2 to TRBJ1-3, with D possibly being TRBD1 (6 bases). The CDR3 extends over 15 amino acids. CDR1 is SGHAT, CDR2 FQNNGV, per germline. The ends were cut back, 4 bases at V and 4 bases at J, with 14 bases in the middle. CDR3 region: CASSSSSGVGNTIYF. The CDR3 DNA reads TGTGCCAGCAGCTCATCTTCAGGGGTGGGAAACACCATATATTTT. Full variable domain (missing parts from reference TRBV11-2 and TRBJ1-3): EAGVAQSPRYKIIEKRQSVAFWCNPISGHATLYWYQQILGQGPKLLIQFQNNGVVDDSQLPKDRFSAERLKGVDSTLKIQPAKLEDSAVYLCASSSSSGVGNTIYFGEGSWLTVV.

This sequence joins TRBV19 and TRBJ2-1; a possible D gene is TRBD2 (6 bases). Germline-derived CDR1 and CDR2 are LNHDA and SQIVND (reference sequence). Trimming took 3 bases from V and 7 from J, leaving 7 bases between them. The CDR3 is 12 amino acids. The CDR3 nucleotides read TGTGCCAGTAGTATCGGAGGGAATGAGCAGTTCTTC. It is translated as CASSIGGNEQFF.

The chain couples TRBV14 to TRBJ1-2; 7 nucleotides line up with TRBD1. This CDR3 spans 13 amino acids. Unmatched junction bases numbered 6, after V lost 3 bases and J lost 8 bases. Germline V lookup: CDR1 SGHDN, CDR2 FVKESK. The CDR3 DNA sequence: TGTGCCAGCAGCCAGATCTGGACAGGCGGCTACACCTTC. Its protein is CASSQIWTGGYTF.

This chain connects TRBV27 to TRBJ2-2; 7 positions agree with TRBD1. CDR1 MNHEY and CDR2 SMNVEV come from the germline V gene (reference sequence). Losses at the gene ends were 6 bases for V and 2 bases for J; bases not matched to a gene: 12. The CDR3 covers 17 residues. CDR3 sequence reads: CASRINPGTANTGELFF. As DNA, the CDR3 is TGTGCCAGCAGAATTAACCCCGGGACAGCAAACACCGGGGAGCTGTTTTTT.

V gene TRBV6-5 combines with J gene TRBJ2-7; TRBD1 matches 9 bases. The CDR3 contains 15 residues. CDR1 and CDR2 from the germline V gene are MNHEY and SVGAGI. Trimming took 0 bases from V and 5 from J; bases not matched to a gene: 5. CDR3 sequence reads: CASSYSRTGDNEQYF. CDR3 DNA sequence: TGTGCCAGCAGTTACTCGAGGACAGGGGATAACGAGCAGTACTTC.

The chain has TRBV11-3 and TRBJ1-1; 10 bases line up with TRBD1. The germline V gene has CDR1 SGHNT and CDR2 YENEEA. V shed 0 bases and J 7 bases; nucleotides not matched to a gene: 5. The CDR3 consists of 15 residues. In nucleotides, the CDR3 is TGTGCCAGCAGCTTAGACTCGGGACAGGGGATTGAAGCTTTCTTT. Translation: CASSLDSGQGIEAFF.

This chain connects TRBV28 to TRBJ2-7, with D tentatively TRBD1 (6 bases). The CDR3 runs 15 residues. Germline lookup yields CDR1 MDHEN and CDR2 SYDVKM. V was clipped by 4 bases and J by 0 bases, with 13 bases between them. The CDR3 DNA is TGTGCCAGCAGTTACGGACAGCGAAGCTCCTACGAGCAGTACTTC. It encodes CASSYGQRSSYEQYF.

The chain recombines TRBV5-5 with TRBJ1-1; D unclear. V was trimmed by 6 bases and J by 3 bases, leaving 24 bases between them. The germline gives CDR1 SGHKS, CDR2 YYEKEE (reference sequence). This CDR3 spans 17 amino acids. The CDR3 spells CASTSEVIGWLDTEAFF. CDR3 nucleotide sequence: TGTGCCAGCACTAGCGAGGTGATTGGGTGGTTGGACACTGAAGCTTTCTTT.

V and J are TRBV2 and TRBJ2-7; tentatively, D is TRBD1 (6 bases). V lost 4 bases, J lost 6 bases, and 25 bases lay in between. The length of the CDR3 is 17 residues. Germline V gene lookup returns CDR1 SNHLY and CDR2 FYNNEI. CDR3 DNA: TGTGCCAGCAGTGTCCTCCCACTCAGGTCAGGGGAAGTCGAGCAGTACTTC. Translating it yields CASSVLPLRSGEVEQYF.

The chain recombines TRBV24-1 with TRBJ2-2; TRBD1 agrees at 9 bases. This CDR3 region has 13 residues. Trimming at V came to 10 bases and at J to 4 bases, leaving 3 bases not matched to a gene. The V gene's germline CDR1 is KGHDR and CDR2 SFDVKD. CDR3 sequence (DNA): TGTGCCACGGGACAGGGTGGCACCGGGGAGCTGTTTTTT. It specifies CATGQGGTGELFF.

The V gene is TRBV21-1, the J gene TRBJ1-5. TRBV21-1 is noted as a pseudogene. The CDR3 loop spans 11 amino acids. This CDR3 reads CASSPPGPQHF. The CDR3 region has the DNA TGTGCCAGCAGCCCCCCGGGACCCCAGCATTTT.

V and J are TRBV7-2 and TRBJ1-5, with D uncertain. Germline V gives CDR1 SGHTA, CDR2 FQGNSA. V lost 1 base and J 3 bases, leaving 7 bases between the germline ends. This CDR3 has 14 residues. This CDR3 reads CASSLVRYNQPQHF. The CDR3 coding sequence is TGTGCCAGCAGCTTAGTCAGGTACAATCAGCCCCAGCATTTT.

The rearrangement joins TRBV6-6 to TRBJ1-5, with 8 bases aligning to TRBD1. The CDR3 extends over 16 amino acids. The V and J ends lost 6 bases and 1 base, in that order; junction bases with no gene match: 8. Per the germline V gene, CDR1 is MNHNY and CDR2 is SVGAGI (reference sequence). The CDR3: CASRRTGRGSNQPQHF. The CDR3 nucleotides read TGTGCCAGCAGGCGGACAGGGAGAGGGAGCAATCAGCCCCAGCATTTT.